This TCR beta chain emerged from a study of radiation and T cells in renal cell carcinoma. Overall study findings and caveats: Top tumor clonotypes rose in blood 2 weeks post-radiation, then contracted.

Profiled with immunoSEQ multiplex PCR; TCRdb holds only in-frame clones, not every one. The sample includes roughly 61,000 clones, about three quarters seen only once; the top ten take about 6.8%. The time point is: blood 4 weeks post-SBRT, at nephrectomy. Treatment reported: 15 Gy SBRT to primary tumor, nephrectomy 4 weeks later. Nephrectomy followed 15 Gy stereotactic body radiation by 4 weeks. After SBRT, blood was collected at 2 and 4 weeks, plus baseline. This renal cell carcinoma was of the clear cell type. Concerning this clone: No antigen is known for it.

This CDR3 spans 15 amino acids. V was clipped by 5 bases and J by 11 bases; unmatched bases: 11. Germline CDR1 reads SGHRS; CDR2 reads YFSETQ. Sample: blood, taken from a patient whose treatment included radiotherapy and nephrectomy. V usage is TRBV5-1 and J usage is TRBJ1-4; 11 nucleotides match TRBD1. This receptor was obtained from a man aged 55 to 70 with renal cell carcinoma. In nucleotides, the CDR3 is TGCGCCAGCAGTTCCACGGGACAGGGGGTTCTCAAACTGTTTTTT. Translated, it gives CASSSTGQGVLKLFF.